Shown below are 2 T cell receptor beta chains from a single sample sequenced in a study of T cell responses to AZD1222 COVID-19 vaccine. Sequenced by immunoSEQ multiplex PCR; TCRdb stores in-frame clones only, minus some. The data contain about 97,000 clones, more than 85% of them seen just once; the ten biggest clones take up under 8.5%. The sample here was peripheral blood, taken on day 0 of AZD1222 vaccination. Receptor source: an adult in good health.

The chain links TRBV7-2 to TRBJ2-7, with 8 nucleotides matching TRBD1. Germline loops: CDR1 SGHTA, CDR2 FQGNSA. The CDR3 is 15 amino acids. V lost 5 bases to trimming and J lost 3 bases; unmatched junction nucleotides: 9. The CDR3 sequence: CASSRRQGQDYEQYF. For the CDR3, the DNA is TGTGCCAGCAGCCGCCGACAGGGGCAGGACTACGAGCAGTACTTC.

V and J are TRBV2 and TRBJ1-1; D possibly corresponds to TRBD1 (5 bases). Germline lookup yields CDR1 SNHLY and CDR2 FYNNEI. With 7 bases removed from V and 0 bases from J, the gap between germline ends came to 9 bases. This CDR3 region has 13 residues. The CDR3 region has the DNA TGTGCCAGCATAGGGGAGGTGAACACTGAAGCTTTCTTT. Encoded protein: CASIGEVNTEAFF.